This T cell receptor (beta chain) was retrieved from a study of shared clonotypes between healthy human individuals (dated by TCRdb to the early 2020s). Describing the broader study: Three men and a couple of women, aged 18 to 49 years, made up the cohort. Blood TCR repertoires of five healthy adults were deeply sequenced to estimate repertoire size and the extent of clonotype sharing between individuals. For each donor, three plates each were used for CD4 naive and CD4 memory, two plates were used for CD8 naive, and one plate was used for CD8 memory. To increase sequencing depth and limit assay-specific biases, TCR repertoire library preparation and sequencing were carried out by different laboratories using diverse techniques. Each donor's leukapheresis produced roughly between roughly 0.85 and 9.5 billion PBMCs.

General conclusions and limits of the study: Based on pairwise subsampling, the degree of clonotype sharing among donors was expected to be affected by sequencing depth. Rarefaction of sorted-subset datasets indicated incomplete sequencing despite the large sequencing depth. Estimated clonotype richness was generally larger for naive than for memory subsets. Because the study included a small number of donors, the genetic and exposure-history diversity represented was limited. When a handful of donors were compared, the shared fraction of clonotypes was 5% to 6.5% for naive CD4, less than 4% for naive CD8, more than 2% for memory CD4, and about 0.36% for memory CD8. Clonotypes shared by all four sorted-subset donors showed higher generation probabilities than non-shared clonotypes. Sampling was restricted to blood, and TCR repertoires in tissue are likely to differ from TCR repertoires in blood.

Using the deep immunoSEQ assay, multiplex PCR amplified TCR CDR3 regions from genomic DNA. For each cell subset, the extracted genomic DNA was distributed evenly across all wells of several immunoSEQ 96-well plates, and each plate served as one replicate. Each replicate PCR for sorted subsets received around 0.2 ug genomic DNA, equal to around 32,000 T cell genomes. The purified libraries were quantified using a Qubit 3.0 fluorometer, sized with a Bioanalyzer 2100, and then quantified again using the KAPA Library Quantification kit. Every immunoSEQ 96-well plate was sequenced on a dedicated single-read 150-cycle Illumina NextSeq 550 flow cell. In the paper's pipeline: Because the immunoSEQ output included only junctional sequences and no quality scores, the filtering could not be the same as the filtering used for full-length reads. To assign V/J genes and CDR3, sequences were annotated using PyIR, a Python wrapper for IgBLAST v1.9, with IMGT germline references. Any read was removed if the V/J assignment was weak (E-value above 1e-6), the CDR3 was missing, or the read contained stop codons, out-of-frame junctions, or ambiguous translated residues. V3J clonotypes were defined by identical inferred V gene, J gene, and CDR3 amino acid sequence. Percentage overlap between repertoires was computed as shared unique clonotypes divided by the size of the smaller repertoire. Three approaches were used to assess repertoire richness: RTK rarefaction, the Chao1 estimator, and Recon v2.1 estimates of unobserved clonotypes. Generation probabilities were computed with OLGA for all TCRbeta clonotypes obtained by the gDNA method from several donors. The table comes from immuneACCESS by way of TCRdb, which keeps in-frame sequences with V and J called. Part of the clones is missing from these tables; in studies checked, under half for an unresolved V gene and the rest for unknown reasons. V and J calls and clone size come straight from that table; D and trimming were deduced from the DNA. Present in this sample are roughly 2.5 million clones, roughly nine tenths of which were seen just once. The top ten hold over 0.12% of the sample.

The CDR3 sequence holds 13 residues, the cysteine and phenylalanine included. Only the CDR3 DNA is retained, 39 bases long and in frame from the first base. V is pared back by 0 bases and J by 4 bases, with 6 bases lying between the germline termini. In the germline V gene, CDR1 corresponds to ENHRY and CDR2 to SYGVKD. The donors were healthy, HIV-negative adults who had no recently reported acute infections or vaccinations. Only Caucasian adults living in Nashville, Tennessee, USA were represented among the donors. CD4+ T cells were enriched by magnetic negative selection, after which naive cells were positively selected on CD45RA and the negative fraction was taken as the memory subset. After blood collection by leukapheresis, PBMCs were isolated using Ficoll-Histopaque density gradient centrifugation and then cryopreserved in the vapor phase of liquid nitrogen. Analytical flow cytometry was used to check the purity and quantity of each magnetically sorted T cell population. Genomic DNA was isolated from every sorted fraction and measured by UV absorbance on a Nanodrop 2000c.

About this clone itself: Its cognate antigen has yet to be identified. Per-base quality was not reported, and no clone a single base away is much larger than it. The identical CDR3 is also encoded by other nucleotide sequences in the sample.

The V and J genes are TRBV10-3 and TRBJ2-5; the D gene lacks a confident call. This sequence originates from a young man in good health. Sequenced input: naive CD4+ T cells sorted from blood. This specimen's cell subset or site label, interpreted: CD45RA+ positively selected. CDR3 sequence: CAISESTAETQYF. The bases read TGTGCCATCAGTGAGTCGACGGCAGAGACCCAGTACTTC.